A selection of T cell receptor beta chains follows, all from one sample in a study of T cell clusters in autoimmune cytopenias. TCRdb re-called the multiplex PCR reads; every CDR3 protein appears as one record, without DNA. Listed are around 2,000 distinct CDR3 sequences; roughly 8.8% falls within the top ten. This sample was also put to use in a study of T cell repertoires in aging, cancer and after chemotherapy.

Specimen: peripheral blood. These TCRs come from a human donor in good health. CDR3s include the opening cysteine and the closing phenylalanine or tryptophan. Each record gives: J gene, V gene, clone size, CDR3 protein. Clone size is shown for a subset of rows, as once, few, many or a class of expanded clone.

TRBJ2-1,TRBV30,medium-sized,CAYRDRSLSYNEQFF
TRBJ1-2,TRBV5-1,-,CASKTGTAYNYGYTF
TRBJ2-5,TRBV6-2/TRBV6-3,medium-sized,CASSYGGAGETQYF
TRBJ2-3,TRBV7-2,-,CASSIVPGTQYF
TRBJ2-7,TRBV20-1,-,CSAREGSGTIEQYF
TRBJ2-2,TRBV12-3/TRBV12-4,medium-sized,CASRSTGGNRLAVNTGELFF
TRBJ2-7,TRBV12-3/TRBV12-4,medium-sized,CASSFIRYEQYF
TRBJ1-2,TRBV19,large,CASTGQGTSGYTF
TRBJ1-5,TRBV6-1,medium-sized,CALGTGQPQHF
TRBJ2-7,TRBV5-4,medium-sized,CAGTSPSGEQYF
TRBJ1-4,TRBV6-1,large,CASSVGQDEKLFF
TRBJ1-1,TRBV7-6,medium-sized,CASSLGYGEGTEAFF
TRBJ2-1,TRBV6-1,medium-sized,CASSVAAGGNNEQFF
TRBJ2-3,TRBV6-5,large,CASSFVGADTQYF
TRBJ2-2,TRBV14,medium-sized,CASSIQGLDTGELFF
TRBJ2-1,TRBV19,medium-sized,CASSHMGAWGKRDNEQFF
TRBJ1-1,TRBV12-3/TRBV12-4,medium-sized,CASSLDRGGYTEAFF
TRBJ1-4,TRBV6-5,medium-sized,CASSYTGTGREKLFF
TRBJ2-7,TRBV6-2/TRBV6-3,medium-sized,CASSYIGLAGNEQYF
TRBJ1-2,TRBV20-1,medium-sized,CSARGFPGQGHEGYTF
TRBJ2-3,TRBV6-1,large,CASSEPPTDTQYF
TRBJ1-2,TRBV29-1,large,CSGNEGGYYGYTF
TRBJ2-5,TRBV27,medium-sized,CASSTRFDETQYF
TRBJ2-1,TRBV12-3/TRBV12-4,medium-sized,CASSPSLAGGNNEQFF
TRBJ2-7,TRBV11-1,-,CASSPARSSYEQYF
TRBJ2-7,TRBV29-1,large,CSVGGYYEQYF
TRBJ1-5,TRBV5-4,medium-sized,CASSLDREVGQPQHF
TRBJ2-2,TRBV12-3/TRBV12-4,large,CASSSRESGELFF
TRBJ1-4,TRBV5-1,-,CASRLGLNEKLFF
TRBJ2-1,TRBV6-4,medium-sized,CASSEGGESYNEQFF
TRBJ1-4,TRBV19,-,CASTHRATNEKLFF
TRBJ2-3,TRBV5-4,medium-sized,CASSSGAFEEWYF
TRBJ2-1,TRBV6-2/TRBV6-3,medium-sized,CASSHLGLAGGKVTYNEQFF
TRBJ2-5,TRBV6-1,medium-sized,CASRAPGEETQYF
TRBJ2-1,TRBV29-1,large,CSVRGRASYNEQFF
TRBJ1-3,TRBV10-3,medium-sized,CAIKGSGNTIYF
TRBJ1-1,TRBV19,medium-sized,CASKQGNTEAFF
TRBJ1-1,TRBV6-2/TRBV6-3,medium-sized,CASTSVMNTEAFF
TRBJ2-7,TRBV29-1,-,CSAGTGTDYEQYF
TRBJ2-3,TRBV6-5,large,CASSSERTGVDTQYF
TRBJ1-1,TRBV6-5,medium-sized,CASSYSGSIGTEAFF
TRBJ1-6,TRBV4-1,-,CASSNRDRGSPLHF
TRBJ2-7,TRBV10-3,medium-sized,CAISDLYEQYF
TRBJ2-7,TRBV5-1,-,CASSLDTGASYEQYF
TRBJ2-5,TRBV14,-,CASSLGQKETQYF